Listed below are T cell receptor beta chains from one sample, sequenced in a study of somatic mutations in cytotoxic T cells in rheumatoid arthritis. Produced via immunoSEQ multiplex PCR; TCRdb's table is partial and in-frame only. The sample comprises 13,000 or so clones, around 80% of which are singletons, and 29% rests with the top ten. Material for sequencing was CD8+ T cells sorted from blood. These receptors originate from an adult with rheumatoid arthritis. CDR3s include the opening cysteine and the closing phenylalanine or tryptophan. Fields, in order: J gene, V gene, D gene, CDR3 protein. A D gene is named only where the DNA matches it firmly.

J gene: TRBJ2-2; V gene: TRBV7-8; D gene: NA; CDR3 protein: CASSLGTVAGELFF
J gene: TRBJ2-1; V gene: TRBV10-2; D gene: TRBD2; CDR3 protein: CASSESGVWNEQFF
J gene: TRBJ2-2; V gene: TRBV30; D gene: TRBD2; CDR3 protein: CACPPSGSFAGELFF
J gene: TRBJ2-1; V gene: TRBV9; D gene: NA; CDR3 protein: CASSSRTGFRYNEQFF
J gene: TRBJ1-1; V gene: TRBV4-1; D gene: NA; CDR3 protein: CASSPPATGIPEAFF
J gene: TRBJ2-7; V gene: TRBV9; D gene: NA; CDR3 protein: CASSVTEVSYEQYF
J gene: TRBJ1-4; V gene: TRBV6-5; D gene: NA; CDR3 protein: CASSEGGEYEKLFF
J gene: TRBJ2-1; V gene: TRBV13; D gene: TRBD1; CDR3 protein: CASSLWTGYNEQFF
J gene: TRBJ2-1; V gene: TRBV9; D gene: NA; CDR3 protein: CASSVGLAQYNEQFF
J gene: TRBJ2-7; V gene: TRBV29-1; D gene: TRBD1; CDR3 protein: CSVRAGQGLYEQYF
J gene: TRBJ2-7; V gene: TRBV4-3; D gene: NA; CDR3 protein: CASSQDPGRVREQYF
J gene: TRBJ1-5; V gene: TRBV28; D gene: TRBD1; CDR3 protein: CASSLRQGSNQPQHF
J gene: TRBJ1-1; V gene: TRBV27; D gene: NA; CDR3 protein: CASSSYRLNTEAFF
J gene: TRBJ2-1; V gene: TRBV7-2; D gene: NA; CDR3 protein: CASSNLGNEQFF
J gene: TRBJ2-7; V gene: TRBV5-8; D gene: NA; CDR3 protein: CASSLAGSHEQYF
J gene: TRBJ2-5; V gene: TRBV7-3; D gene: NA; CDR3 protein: CASSLGAQDQETQYF
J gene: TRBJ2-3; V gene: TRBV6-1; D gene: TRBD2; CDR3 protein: CASSETAGGASWDTQYF
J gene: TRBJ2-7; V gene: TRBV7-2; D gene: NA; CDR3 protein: CASSFSGGGTYEQYF
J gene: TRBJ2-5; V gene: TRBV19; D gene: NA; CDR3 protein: CASSGQETQYF